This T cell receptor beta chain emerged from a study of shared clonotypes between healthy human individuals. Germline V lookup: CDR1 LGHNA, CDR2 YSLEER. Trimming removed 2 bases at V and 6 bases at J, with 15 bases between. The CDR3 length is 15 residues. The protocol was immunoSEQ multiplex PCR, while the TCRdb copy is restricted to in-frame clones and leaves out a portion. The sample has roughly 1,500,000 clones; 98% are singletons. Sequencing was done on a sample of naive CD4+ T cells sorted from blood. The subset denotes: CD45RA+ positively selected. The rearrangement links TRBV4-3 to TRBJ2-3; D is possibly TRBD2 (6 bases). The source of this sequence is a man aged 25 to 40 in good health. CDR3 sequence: CASSQSPGAADTQYF. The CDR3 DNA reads TGCGCCAGCAGCCAATCCCCGGGAGCCGCGGATACGCAGTATTTT.